This T cell receptor (beta chain) was profiled in a study of T cells in Graves' hyperthyroidism and ophthalmopathy. No ophthalmopathy progression within 18 months constituted stable Graves' hyperthyroidism. The diagnoses drew upon clinical symptoms, serum thyroxine and TRAb, thyroid ultrasound and orbital computed tomography. This clonotype was observed many times. V shed 4 bases and J 8 bases; nucleotides not matched to a gene: 16. CDR1 and CDR2 from the germline V gene are SGHNT and YENEEA. The CDR3 sequence is 18 residues long. Authors of the study amplified TCR beta CDR3 regions from RNA transcripts. HTBI primers were used for first-round RT-PCR of the TCR CDR3. TCRdb itself ran the multiplex PCR reads through MiXCR, one entry per CDR3 protein. Among about 480,000 distinct CDR3 sequences listed, over 13% were seen once.

Specimen: blood. The V and J genes are TRBV11-3 and TRBJ2-1; 11 positions match TRBD2. The source is a woman aged 18-29 years with Graves' hyperthyroidism. CDR3 region: CASSSGTSGPRGFYEQFF. The CDR3 DNA reads TGTGCCAGCAGCTCCGGGACTAGCGGCCCGAGGGGATTCTATGAGCAGTTCTTC.